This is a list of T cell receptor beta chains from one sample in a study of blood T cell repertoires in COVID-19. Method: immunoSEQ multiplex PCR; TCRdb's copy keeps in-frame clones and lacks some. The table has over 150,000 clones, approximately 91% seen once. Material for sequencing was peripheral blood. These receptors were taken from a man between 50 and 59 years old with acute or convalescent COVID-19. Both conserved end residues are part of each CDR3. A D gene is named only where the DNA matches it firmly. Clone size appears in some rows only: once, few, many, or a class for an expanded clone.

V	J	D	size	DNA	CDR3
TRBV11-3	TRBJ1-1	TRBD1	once	TGTGCCAGCAGCCTCACCGACAGGGGAGAGACTGAAGCTTTCTTT	CASSLTDRGETEAFF
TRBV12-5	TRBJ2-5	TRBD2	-	TGTGCTAGTGGTTTCACCGGGACTAGTGGTTCTGAGACCCAGTACTTC	CASGFTGTSGSETQYF
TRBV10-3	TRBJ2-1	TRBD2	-	TGTGCCATCAGACTAGCGGGAGATCTCTACAATGAGCAGTTCTTC	CAIRLAGDLYNEQFF
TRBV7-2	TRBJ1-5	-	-	TGTGCCAGCAGCGAAGGCAGGGTGGGGTCGGTCCAGCATTTT	CASSEGRVGSVQHF
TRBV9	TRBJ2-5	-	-	TGTGCCAGCAGCGTAGGGAGCAACCGGGAGACCCAGTACTTC	CASSVGSNRETQYF
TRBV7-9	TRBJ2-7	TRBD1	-	TGTGCCAGCAGCTTAGCCAGGGACAGCCTGACCTACGAGCAGTACTTC	CASSLARDSLTYEQYF
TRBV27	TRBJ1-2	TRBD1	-	TGTGCCAGCAGTTCCACAGGGGCTGGGTATGGCTACACCTTC	CASSSTGAGYGYTF
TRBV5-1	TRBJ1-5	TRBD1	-	TGCGCCAGCAGCATCGGACAGGGGGGTCAGCCCCAGCATTTT	CASSIGQGGQPQHF
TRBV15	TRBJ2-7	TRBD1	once	TGTGCCACCAGCAGAGTGACAGGGCCGTACGAGCAGTACTTC	CATSRVTGPYEQYF
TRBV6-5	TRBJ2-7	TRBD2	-	TGTGCCAGCAGTTACACTCGGACTAGCGTATCCTACGAGCAGTACTTC	CASSYTRTSVSYEQYF
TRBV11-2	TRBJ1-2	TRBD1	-	TGTGCCAGCAGCTTAGATGGACAGGGGAGCTATGGCTACACCTTC	CASSLDGQGSYGYTF
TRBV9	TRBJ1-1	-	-	TGTGCCAGCAGCGTAGATCAGGGTGGCACTGAAGCTTTCTTT	CASSVDQGGTEAFF
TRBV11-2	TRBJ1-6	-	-	TGTGCCAGCAGCTCGCGGGGGCATATTAGCTCCTATAATTCACCCCTCCACTTT	CASSSRGHISSYNSPLHF
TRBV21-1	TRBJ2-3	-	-	TGTGCCAGCAGCAAGAGGCCGGGTTGGGGACTGGGAAGAGACACAGATACGCAGTATTTT	CASSKRPGWGLGRDTDTQYF
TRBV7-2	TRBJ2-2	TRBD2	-	TGTGCCAGCAGCTTAGTGCGCGGGGGGGCCACCGGGGAGCTGTTTTTT	CASSLVRGGATGELFF
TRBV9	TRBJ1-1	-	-	TGTGCCAGCAGCGTAGGGCCAACCACGAGGGAGGGGAGCACTGAAGCTTTCTTT	CASSVGPTTREGSTEAFF
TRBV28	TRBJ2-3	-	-	TGTGCCAGCAGTGGCTTCGCAGATACGCAGTATTTT	CASSGFADTQYF
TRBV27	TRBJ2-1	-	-	TGTGCCAGCAGTGTCCCGACTGGTAGCTCCTACAATGAGCAGTTCTTC	CASSVPTGSSYNEQFF
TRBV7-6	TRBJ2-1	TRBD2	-	TGTGCCAGCGTAACGACGAGCGGGGGGCCCAAGGGAGAGCAGTTCTTC	CASVTTSGGPKGEQFF
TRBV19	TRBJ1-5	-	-	TGTGCAAGTAACCGGGGGGACATCAATCAGCCCCAGCATTTT	CASNRGDINQPQHF
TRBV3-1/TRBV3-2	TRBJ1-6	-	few	TGTGCCAGCAGCCAAGAACGGTATTCACCCCTCCACTTT	CASSQERYSPLHF
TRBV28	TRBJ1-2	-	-	TGTGCCAGCAGTTCAGACACCGGTGGCTACACCTTC	CASSSDTGGYTF
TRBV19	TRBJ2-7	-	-	TGTGCCAGTAGTCCCCGGGCCCACGGAGGCTCCTACGAGCAGTACTTC	CASSPRAHGGSYEQYF
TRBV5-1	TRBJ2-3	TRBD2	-	TGCGCCAGCAGCTCCTTAGCGGGAGGGGACACAGATACGCAGTATTTT	CASSSLAGGDTDTQYF
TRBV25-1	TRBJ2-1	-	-	TGTGCCAGCAGGTCGGCGGCTGAGCAGTTCTTC	CASRSAAEQFF
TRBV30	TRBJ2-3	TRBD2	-	TGTGCCTGGTCCCTCCGACTAGCGGGGGGGTACACAGATACGCAGTATTTT	CAWSLRLAGGYTDTQYF
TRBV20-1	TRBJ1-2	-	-	TGCAGTGCTGGGGGCGGTTATGGCTACACCTTC	CSAGGGYGYTF
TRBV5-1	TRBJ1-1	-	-	TGCGCCAGCAGCCCCGCAGCGGTGGCCCTCACTGAAGCTTTCTTT	CASSPAAVALTEAFF
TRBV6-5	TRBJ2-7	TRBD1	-	TGTGCCAGCAGCACTGGGACAGGGGGCTACGAGCAGTACTTC	CASSTGTGGYEQYF
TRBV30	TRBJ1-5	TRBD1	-	TGTGCCTGGAACAGGGGAGGAAATCAGCCCCAGCATTTT	CAWNRGGNQPQHF
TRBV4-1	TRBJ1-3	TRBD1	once	TGCGCCAGCAGCCAAGGACAGGGGGCCTCTACCGTGTATTTT	CASSQGQGASTVYF
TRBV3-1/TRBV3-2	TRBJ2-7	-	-	TGTGCCAGCAGCCAAGATCGGGCTAGCCCCCCGGGGGAGCAGTACTTC	CASSQDRASPPGEQYF
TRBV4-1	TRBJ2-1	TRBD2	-	TGCGCCAGCAGCCAAGGTAGCGGGAGGGGGAATGAGCAGTTCTTC	CASSQGSGRGNEQFF
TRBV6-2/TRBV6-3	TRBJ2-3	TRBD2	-	TGTGCCAGCAGTTATACCCGGCTAGCGGGGGCGGAAGATACGCAGTATTTT	CASSYTRLAGAEDTQYF
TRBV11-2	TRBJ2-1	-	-	TGTGCCAGCAGCAGCAGGACCTACAATGAGCAGTTCTTC	CASSSRTYNEQFF
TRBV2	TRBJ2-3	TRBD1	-	TGTGCCAGCAGTACAGGGGGGAGCCTCACAGATACGCAGTATTTT	CASSTGGSLTDTQYF